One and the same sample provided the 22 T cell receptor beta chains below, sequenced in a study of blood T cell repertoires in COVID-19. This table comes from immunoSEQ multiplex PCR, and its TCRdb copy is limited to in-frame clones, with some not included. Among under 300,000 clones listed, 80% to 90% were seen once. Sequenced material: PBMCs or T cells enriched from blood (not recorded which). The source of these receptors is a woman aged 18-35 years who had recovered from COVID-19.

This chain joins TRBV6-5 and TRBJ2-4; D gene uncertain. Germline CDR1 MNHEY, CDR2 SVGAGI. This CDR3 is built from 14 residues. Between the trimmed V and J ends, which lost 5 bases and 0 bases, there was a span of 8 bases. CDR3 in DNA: TGTGCCAGCAGTCCCGTAATAGCCAAAAACATTCAGTACTTC. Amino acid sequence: CASSPVIAKNIQYF.

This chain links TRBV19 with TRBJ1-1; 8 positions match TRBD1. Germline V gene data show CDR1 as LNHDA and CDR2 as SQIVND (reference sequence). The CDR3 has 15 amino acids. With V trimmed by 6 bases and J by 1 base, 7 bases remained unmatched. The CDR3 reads CASRIQGAGNTEAFF. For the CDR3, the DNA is TGTGCCAGTAGAATCCAGGGGGCGGGGAACACTGAAGCTTTCTTT.

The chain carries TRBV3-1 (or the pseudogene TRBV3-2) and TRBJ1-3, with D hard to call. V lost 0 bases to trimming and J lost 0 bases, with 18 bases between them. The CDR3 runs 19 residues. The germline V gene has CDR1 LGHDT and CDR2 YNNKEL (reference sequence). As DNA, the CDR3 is TGTGCCAGCAGCCAAGAGCCGGGAGGAAGGCCAAACTCTGGAAACACCATATATTTT. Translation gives CASSQEPGGRPNSGNTIYF.

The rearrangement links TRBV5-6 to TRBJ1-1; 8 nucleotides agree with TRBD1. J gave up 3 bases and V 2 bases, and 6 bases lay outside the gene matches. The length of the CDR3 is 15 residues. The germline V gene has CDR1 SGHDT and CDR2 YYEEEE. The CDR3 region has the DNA TGTGCCAGCAGCTTCCAGGGGGCGCGTGACACTGAAGCTTTCTTT. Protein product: CASSFQGARDTEAFF.

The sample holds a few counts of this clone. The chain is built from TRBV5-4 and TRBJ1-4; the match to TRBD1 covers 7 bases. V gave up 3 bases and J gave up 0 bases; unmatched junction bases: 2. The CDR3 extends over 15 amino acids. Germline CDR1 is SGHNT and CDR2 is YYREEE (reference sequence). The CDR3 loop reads CASSWGTATNEKLFF. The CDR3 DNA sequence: TGTGCCAGCAGCTGGGGGACAGCAACTAATGAAAAACTGTTTTTT.

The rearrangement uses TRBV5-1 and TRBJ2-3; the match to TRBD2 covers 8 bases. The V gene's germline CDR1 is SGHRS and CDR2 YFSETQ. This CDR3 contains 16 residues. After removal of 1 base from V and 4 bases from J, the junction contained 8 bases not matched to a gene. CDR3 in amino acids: CASSLYGTRLADTQYF. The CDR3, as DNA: TGCGCCAGCAGCTTGTATGGGACTAGATTGGCAGATACGCAGTATTTT.

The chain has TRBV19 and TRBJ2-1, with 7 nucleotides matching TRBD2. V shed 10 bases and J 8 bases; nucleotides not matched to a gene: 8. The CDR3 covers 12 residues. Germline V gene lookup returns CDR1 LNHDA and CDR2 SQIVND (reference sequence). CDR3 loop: CATSPRGDEQFF. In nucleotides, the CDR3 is TGTGCCACCAGTCCCCGGGGGGATGAGCAGTTCTTC.

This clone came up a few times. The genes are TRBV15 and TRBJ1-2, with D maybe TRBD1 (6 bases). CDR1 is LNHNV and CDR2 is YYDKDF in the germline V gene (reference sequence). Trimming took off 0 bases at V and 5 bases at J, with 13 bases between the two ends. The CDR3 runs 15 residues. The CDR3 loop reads CATSRDYRQDYGYTF. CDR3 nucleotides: TGTGCCACCAGCAGAGATTACAGACAGGATTATGGCTACACCTTC.

CDR3 in amino acids: CASSFTVAEGYTF. DNA for the CDR3: TGTGCCAGCAGTTTCACGGTCGCGGAAGGCTACACCTTC. The rearrangement joins TRBV12-3 or TRBV12-4 to TRBJ1-2; D not certain. There are 13 residues in the CDR3. Trimming removed 3 bases at V and 8 bases at J, with 13 bases between.

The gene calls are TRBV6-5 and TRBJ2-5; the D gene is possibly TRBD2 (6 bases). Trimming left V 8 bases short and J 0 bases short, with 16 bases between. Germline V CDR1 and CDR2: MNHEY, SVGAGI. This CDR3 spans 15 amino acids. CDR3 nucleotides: TGTGCCAGCGGACGGGACTTATCGTACCAAGAGACCCAGTACTTC. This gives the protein CASGRDLSYQETQYF.

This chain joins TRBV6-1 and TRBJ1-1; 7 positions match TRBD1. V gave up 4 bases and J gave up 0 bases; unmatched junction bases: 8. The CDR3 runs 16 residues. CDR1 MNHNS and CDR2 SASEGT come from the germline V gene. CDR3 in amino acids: CASSGWTGPMNTEAFF. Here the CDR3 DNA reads TGTGCCAGCAGTGGATGGACAGGTCCCATGAACACTGAAGCTTTCTTT.

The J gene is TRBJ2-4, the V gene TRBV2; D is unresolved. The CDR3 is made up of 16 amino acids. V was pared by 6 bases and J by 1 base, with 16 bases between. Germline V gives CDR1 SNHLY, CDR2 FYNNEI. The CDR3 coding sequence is TGTGCCAGCAGCGCCGTAGAGGTCGGGGCCAAAAACATTCAGTACTTC. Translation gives CASSAVEVGAKNIQYF.

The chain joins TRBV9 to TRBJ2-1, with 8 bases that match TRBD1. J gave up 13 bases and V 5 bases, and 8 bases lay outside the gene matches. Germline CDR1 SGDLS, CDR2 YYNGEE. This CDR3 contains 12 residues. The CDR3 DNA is TGTGCCAGCAGAGCTCCAGGGGGCCCCCAGTTCTTC. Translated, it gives CASRAPGGPQFF.

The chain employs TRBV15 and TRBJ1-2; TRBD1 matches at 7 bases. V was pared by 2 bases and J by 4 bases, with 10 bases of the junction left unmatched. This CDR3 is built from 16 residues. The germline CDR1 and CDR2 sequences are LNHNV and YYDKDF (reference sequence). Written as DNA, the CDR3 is TGTGCCACCAGCAGAACTAAACAGGGGAATATCTATGGCTACACCTTC. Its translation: CATSRTKQGNIYGYTF. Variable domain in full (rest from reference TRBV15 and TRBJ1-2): DAMVIQNPRYQVTQFGKPVTLSCSQTLNHNVMYWYQQKSSQAPKLLFHYYDKDFNNEADTPDNFQSRRPNTSFCFLDIRSPGLGDTAMYLCATSRTKQGNIYGYTFGSGTRLTVV.

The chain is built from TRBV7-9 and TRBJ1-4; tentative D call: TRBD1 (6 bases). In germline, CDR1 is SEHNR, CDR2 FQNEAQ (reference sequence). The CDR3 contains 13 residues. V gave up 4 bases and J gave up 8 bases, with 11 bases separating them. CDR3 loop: CASSSQQGEKLFF. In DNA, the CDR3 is TGTGCCAGCAGCTCTCAACAGGGAGAAAAACTGTTTTTT. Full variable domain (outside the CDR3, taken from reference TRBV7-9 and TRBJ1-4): DTGVSQNPRHKITKRGQNVTFRCDPISEHNRLYWYRQTLGQGPEFLTYFQNEAQLEKSRLLSDRFSAERPKGSFSTLEIQRTEQGDSAMYLCASSSQQGEKLFFGSGTQLSVL.

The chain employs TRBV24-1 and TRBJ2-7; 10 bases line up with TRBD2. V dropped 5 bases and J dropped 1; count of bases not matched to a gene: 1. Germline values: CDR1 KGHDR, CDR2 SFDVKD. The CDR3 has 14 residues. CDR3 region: CATSGSGGSYEQYF. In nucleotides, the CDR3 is TGTGCCACCAGTGGTAGCGGGGGGTCCTACGAGCAGTACTTC.

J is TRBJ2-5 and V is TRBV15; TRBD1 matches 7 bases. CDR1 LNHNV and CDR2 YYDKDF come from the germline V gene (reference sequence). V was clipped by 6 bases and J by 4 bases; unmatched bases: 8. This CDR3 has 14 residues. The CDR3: CATRRQGVGETQYF. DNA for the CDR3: TGTGCCACCAGACGGCAGGGGGTTGGAGAGACCCAGTACTTC.

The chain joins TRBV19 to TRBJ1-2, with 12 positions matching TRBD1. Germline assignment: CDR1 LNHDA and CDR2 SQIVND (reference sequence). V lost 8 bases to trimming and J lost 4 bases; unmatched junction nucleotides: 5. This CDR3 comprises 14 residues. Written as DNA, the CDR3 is TGTGCCAGTGGGGGACAGGGGGCTTTCTATGGCTACACCTTC. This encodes CASGGQGAFYGYTF.

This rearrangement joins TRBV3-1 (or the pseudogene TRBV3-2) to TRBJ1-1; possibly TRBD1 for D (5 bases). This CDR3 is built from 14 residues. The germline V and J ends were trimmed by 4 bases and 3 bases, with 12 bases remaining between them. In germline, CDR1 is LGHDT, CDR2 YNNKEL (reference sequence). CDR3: CASSPRRGYTEAFF. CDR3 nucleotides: TGTGCCAGCAGCCCTAGGAGGGGTTACACTGAAGCTTTCTTT.

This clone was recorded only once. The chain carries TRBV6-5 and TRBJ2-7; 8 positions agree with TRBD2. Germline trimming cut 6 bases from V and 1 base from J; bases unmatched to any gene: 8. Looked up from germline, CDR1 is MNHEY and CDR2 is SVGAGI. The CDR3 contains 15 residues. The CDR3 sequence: CASRSAGGKSYEQYF. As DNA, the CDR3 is TGTGCCAGCAGGTCCGCGGGGGGCAAATCCTACGAGCAGTACTTC.

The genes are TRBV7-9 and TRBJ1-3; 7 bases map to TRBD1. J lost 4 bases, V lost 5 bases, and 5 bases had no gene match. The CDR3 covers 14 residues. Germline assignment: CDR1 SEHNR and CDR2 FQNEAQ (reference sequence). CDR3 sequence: CASSLDREGNTIYF. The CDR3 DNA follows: TGTGCCAGCAGCCTCGACAGGGAAGGAAACACCATATATTTT.

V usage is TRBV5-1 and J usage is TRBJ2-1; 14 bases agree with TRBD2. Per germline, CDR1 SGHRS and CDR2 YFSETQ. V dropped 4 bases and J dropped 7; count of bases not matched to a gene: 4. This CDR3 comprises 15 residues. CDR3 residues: CASSPGLAGVNEQFF. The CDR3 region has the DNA TGCGCCAGCAGCCCGGGACTAGCGGGGGTAAATGAGCAGTTCTTC.